These T cell receptor beta chains were read from a single sample in a study of blood T cell repertoires in COVID-19. The protocol was immunoSEQ multiplex PCR, while the TCRdb copy is restricted to in-frame clones and leaves out a portion. The sample consists of 300,000 to 350,000 clones, roughly 86% of them appearing once. Specimen: PBMCs or T cells enriched from blood (not recorded which). Receptors were obtained from a woman aged 25-40 years who had recovered from COVID-19. The CDR3 runs from the conserved cysteine through the conserved F or W.

length	V	J	CDR3
15	TRBV7-9	TRBJ1-4	CASSRDRGDNEKLFF
13	TRBV5-8	TRBJ1-2	CASSPAGARGYTF
14	TRBV19	TRBJ1-1	CASHRRDFDTEAFF
14	TRBV7-2	TRBJ2-7	CASSLSGRVNEQYF
13	TRBV20-1	TRBJ1-5	CSASTENRGPQHF
14	TRBV7-9	TRBJ2-3	CASSSRGATDTQYF
15	TRBV18	TRBJ2-2	CASSPNGVYTGELFF
11	TRBV28	TRBJ2-5	CASSWGTTQYF
15	TRBV4-3	TRBJ1-3	CASSPRDRAGNTIYF
15	TRBV6-5	TRBJ2-1	CASSSSDRAYNEQFF
13	TRBV15	TRBJ1-1	CATSPSRYTEAFF
16	TRBV28	TRBJ1-3	CASSLARGDLGNTIYF
13	TRBV29-1	TRBJ1-2	CSVIAGGHYGYTF
15	TRBV11-2	TRBJ2-6	CASSFVTGSGGVLTF